This T cell receptor (beta chain) was observed in a study of control samples from healthy donors and cancer patients. Clones were sequenced by immunoSEQ multiplex PCR, and TCRdb holds only the in-frame ones, with some missing. The data contain around 99,000 clones, roughly 90% of them seen just once; the ten biggest clones take up 17%. The length of the CDR3 is 15 residues. Trimming took 6 bases from V and 7 from J, leaving 19 bases between them. CDR1 is LGHNT, CDR2 FRNRAP, per germline. What was sequenced was blood. The clonotype was recovered from a woman aged 45-60 years in good health. The chain combines TRBV12-5 with TRBJ2-1, with D perhaps assigned TRBD1 or TRBD2 (5 bases each). The CDR3 sequence is CASGPSWGRENEQFF. CDR3 DNA: TGTGCTAGTGGACCCAGCTGGGGCAGGGAGAATGAGCAGTTCTTC.